This T cell receptor beta chain was obtained from a study of T cell responses to AZD1222 COVID-19 vaccine. Libraries were prepared by immunoSEQ multiplex PCR; TCRdb keeps only in-frame clonotypes and omits some of them. The sample lists 100,000 or so clones, approximately 87% occurring once. In germline, CDR1 is SGHTS, CDR2 YDEGEE. Trimming at V came to 0 bases and at J to 2 bases, leaving 4 bases not matched to a gene. This CDR3 is built from 16 residues. Here the sequenced sample was peripheral blood, taken on day 0 of AZD1222 vaccination. This chain connects TRBV5-8 to TRBJ2-3; 9 bases line up with TRBD2. This receptor was taken from an adult in good health. The CDR3 sequence is CASSLDLAGTTDTQYF. The CDR3 region has the DNA TGTGCCAGCAGCTTGGACCTAGCGGGGACCACAGATACGCAGTATTTT.